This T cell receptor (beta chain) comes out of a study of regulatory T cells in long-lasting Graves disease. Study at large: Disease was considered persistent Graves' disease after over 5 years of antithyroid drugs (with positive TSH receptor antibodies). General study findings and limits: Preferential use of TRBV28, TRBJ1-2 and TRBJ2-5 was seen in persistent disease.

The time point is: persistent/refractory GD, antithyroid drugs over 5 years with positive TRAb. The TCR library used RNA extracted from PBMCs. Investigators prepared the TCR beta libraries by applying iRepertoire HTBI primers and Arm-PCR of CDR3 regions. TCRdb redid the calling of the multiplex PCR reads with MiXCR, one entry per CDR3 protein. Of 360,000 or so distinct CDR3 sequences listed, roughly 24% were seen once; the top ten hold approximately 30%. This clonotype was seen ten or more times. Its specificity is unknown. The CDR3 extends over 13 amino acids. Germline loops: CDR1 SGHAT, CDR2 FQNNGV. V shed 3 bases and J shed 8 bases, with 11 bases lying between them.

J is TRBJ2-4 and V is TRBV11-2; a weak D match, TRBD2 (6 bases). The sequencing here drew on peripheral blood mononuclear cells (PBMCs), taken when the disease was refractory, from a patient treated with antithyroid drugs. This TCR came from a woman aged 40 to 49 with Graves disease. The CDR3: CASSFRGGHIQYF. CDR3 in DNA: TGTGCCAGCAGCTTCCGAGGAGGGCACATTCAGTACTTC.